The 27 T cell receptor beta chains below all came from one sample that was sequenced in a study of identical twins. TCRdb redid the calling of the 5' RACE reads with MiXCR, one entry per CDR3 protein. The sample has around 250,000 distinct CDR3 sequences, roughly 8.7% seen once. This sample also appeared in a second study, on yellow fever vaccine responses in identical twins.

Sequencing used CD8+ T cells sorted from blood. These receptors all come from a woman aged 18-29 years in good health.

This clonotype appeared a few times. The chain links TRBV11-3 to TRBJ2-3; D is possibly TRBD2 (6 bases). Trimming removed 1 base at V and 4 bases at J, with 12 bases between. The CDR3 totals 15 residues. Germline CDR1 reads SGHNT; CDR2 reads YENEEA. The CDR3, as DNA: TGTGCCAGCAGCTTAGGAGGCGGGGAAGCAGATACGCAGTATTTT. This codes for CASSLGGGEADTQYF.

Many counts were recorded for this clonotype. The chain couples TRBV7-9 to TRBJ2-1; D might be TRBD1 (5 bases). CDR3 size: 15 residues. Germline V lookup: CDR1 SEHNR, CDR2 FQNEAQ (reference sequence). Trimming took 1 base from V and 5 from J, leaving 12 bases between them. Here the CDR3 DNA reads TGTGCCAGCAGCTTAGTTTCAGGACATGACAATGAGCAGTTCTTC. Protein sequence: CASSLVSGHDNEQFF.

The rearrangement links TRBV27 to TRBJ2-2; 8 bases match TRBD2. The germline gives CDR1 MNHEY, CDR2 SMNVEV (reference sequence). V trimming: 6 bases; J trimming: 6 bases; junction bases outside the gene matches: 6. CDR3 length: 14 residues. The CDR3 reads CASSLAGPAGELFF. Written as DNA, the CDR3 is TGTGCCAGCAGCTTAGCGGGACCGGCCGGGGAGCTGTTTTTT.

This clonotype was observed a handful of times. This chain uses TRBV4-1 with TRBJ2-3; 10 nucleotides agree with TRBD1. With V trimmed by 4 bases and J by 6 bases, 7 bases remained unmatched. The germline V gene has CDR1 MGHRA and CDR2 YSYEKL. This CDR3 has 15 amino acids. The CDR3 DNA reads as TGCGCCAGCAGCCTCATTGGGGACAGGGGTGATACGCAGTATTTT. Protein: CASSLIGDRGDTQYF.

This clonotype was found a few times. CDR3 amino acids: CASSLEPRLRSDTQYF. The CDR3 DNA sequence: TGCGCCAGCAGCTTGGAACCAAGGTTACGTTCAGATACGCAGTATTTT. The chain uses TRBV5-1 and TRBJ2-3; D gene uncertain. CDR1 is SGHRS and CDR2 is YFSETQ in the germline V gene. Trimming pared 0 bases from V and 4 bases from J, leaving 15 bases between. CDR3 length: 16 amino acids.

This chain's CDR3 is CASSQQTRYNEQFF. The CDR3 nucleotides read TGTGCCAGCAGCCAACAGACTAGGTACAATGAGCAGTTCTTC. The gene calls are TRBV14 and TRBJ2-1; D may be TRBD2 (6 bases). This CDR3 is 14 amino acids long. Germline values: CDR1 SGHDN, CDR2 FVKESK. V lost 2 bases to trimming and J lost 4 bases, with 9 bases between them.

To note about this clonotype: This clone may be a read error of a much larger clone one base away. The V gene is TRBV29-1, the J gene TRBJ2-7, with D possibly matching TRBD2 (6 bases). Trimming pared 4 bases from V and 7 bases from J, leaving 14 bases between. Germline V CDR1 and CDR2: SQVTM, ANQGSEA. The CDR3 length is 12 residues. The CDR3, as DNA: TGCAGCGTTGCGGATTCCCGGGGGGAGCAGTACTTC. Translation: CSVADSRGEQYF.

This chain links TRBV6-5 with TRBJ2-2, with TRBD1 matching over 7 bases. V lost 2 bases to trimming and J lost 4 bases; unmatched junction nucleotides: 4. Germline CDR1 and CDR2: MNHEY and SVGAGI. The CDR3 spans 15 residues. The CDR3 region is CASSYAAGGTGELFF. CDR3 DNA: TGTGCCAGCAGTTACGCGGCAGGGGGCACCGGGGAGCTGTTTTTT.

This clonotype was observed many times. The chain recombines TRBV10-3 with TRBJ2-2; 10 nucleotides align to TRBD2. The CDR3 runs to 16 residues. Trimming cost V 2 bases and J 6 bases; bases outside gene matches: 6. CDR1 is ENHRY and CDR2 is SYGVKD in the germline V gene. Here the CDR3 reads CAISEPSGSIAGELFF. The CDR3 coding sequence is TGTGCCATCAGTGAGCCTAGCGGGAGTATCGCCGGGGAGCTGTTTTTT.

In its sample, this clonotype was seen many times. The chain combines TRBV6-5 with TRBJ1-2, with D hard to call. Trimming shortened V by 0 bases and J by 8 bases, and 10 bases separated the two germline ends. The CDR3 has 13 amino acids. Germline assignment: CDR1 MNHEY and CDR2 SVGAGI. DNA of the CDR3: TGTGCCAGCAGTTACTCGATCTGGAGCGGCTACACCTTC. Protein product: CASSYSIWSGYTF.

The J gene is TRBJ2-3, the V gene TRBV28; unclear D gene. The V end was cut by 6 bases, the J end by 0 bases, with 10 bases between. CDR1 is MDHEN, CDR2 SYDVKM, per germline. The CDR3 sequence is 14 residues long. The CDR3 spells CASSWATSTDTQYF. The DNA for the CDR3 is TGTGCCAGCAGCTGGGCCACCAGCACAGATACGCAGTATTTT. The variable domain in full, with the rest retrieved from reference TRBV28 and TRBJ2-3, is DVKVTQSSRYLVKRTGEKVFLECVQDMDHENMFWYRQDPGLGLRLIYFSYDVKMKEKGDIPEGYSVSREKKERFSLILESASTNQTSMYLCASSWATSTDTQYFGPGTRLTVL.

This clonotype has only a few counts. The chain couples TRBV20-1 to TRBJ2-7, with D hard to call. Trimming pared 1 base from V and 4 bases from J, leaving 8 bases between. The V gene's germline CDR1 is DFQATT and CDR2 SNEGSKA (reference sequence). CDR3 length equals 12 residues. The CDR3 loop reads CSARGLAYEQYF. DNA for the CDR3: TGCAGTGCTAGAGGCCTTGCTTACGAGCAGTACTTC.

This clonotype has a handful of counts. Here the CDR3 reads CASSTLHSGAYNEQFF. The CDR3 bases are TGTGCCAGCAGCACCCTCCACAGCGGGGCCTACAATGAGCAGTTCTTC. V gene TRBV5-6 combines with J gene TRBJ2-1; 7 bases line up with TRBD2. The germline CDR1 and CDR2 sequences are SGHDT and YYEEEE. This CDR3 is built from 16 residues. The J segment lost 2 bases and the V segment lost 4 bases, leaving 9 bases of the junction unmatched.

V usage is TRBV19 and J usage is TRBJ2-3; D not certain. This CDR3 has 16 amino acids. The germline CDR1 and CDR2 sequences are LNHDA and SQIVND (reference sequence). The V and J ends lost 3 bases and 0 bases respectively, with 13 bases between them. This chain's CDR3 is CASSMDVIPSTDTQYF. The CDR3 region has the DNA TGTGCCAGTAGTATGGATGTGATTCCTAGCACAGATACGCAGTATTTT.

V usage is TRBV6-5 and J usage is TRBJ2-7; 12 bases align to TRBD1. This CDR3 is built from 16 residues. J lost 5 bases, V lost 4 bases, and 9 bases had no gene match. Germline V gives CDR1 MNHEY, CDR2 SVGAGI. CDR3 amino acids: CASSSVPGQGADEQYF. Here the CDR3 DNA reads TGTGCCAGCAGTTCGGTTCCGGGACAGGGGGCGGACGAGCAGTACTTC.

This clonotype came up a few times. This chain links TRBV28 with TRBJ2-7; a possible D gene is TRBD2 (6 bases). Germline CDR1 reads MDHEN; CDR2 reads SYDVKM. The V end was cut by 10 bases, the J end by 7 bases, with 14 bases between. CDR3 length: 11 amino acids. The CDR3 DNA is TGTGCCATTTGCGGGATGGGGGAGCAGTACTTC. Amino acids: CAICGMGEQYF.

This chain uses TRBV14 with TRBJ2-1; D ambiguous. CDR1 is SGHDN, CDR2 FVKESK, per germline. Deletions cut 1 base from V and 7 bases from J, with 14 bases between. This CDR3 region has 15 residues. The CDR3 spells CASSQGRSQRNEQFF. In DNA form, the CDR3 reads TGTGCCAGCAGCCAAGGGCGCTCTCAAAGAAATGAGCAGTTCTTC.

This clonotype was detected ten times or more. The rearrangement links TRBV4-3 to TRBJ2-2; perhaps TRBD1 as D (6 bases). CDR3 length: 17 residues. Trimming took off 0 bases at V and 6 bases at J, with 17 bases between the two ends. Germline loops: CDR1 LGHNA, CDR2 YSLEER. CDR3 region: CASSQDRGTGKAGELFF. For the CDR3, the DNA is TGCGCCAGCAGCCAAGATAGGGGAACAGGGAAAGCCGGGGAGCTGTTTTTT.

This clonotype was seen a few times. The chain recombines TRBV7-6 with TRBJ2-2; D unclear. Germline V gives CDR1 SGHVS, CDR2 FNYEAQ. The CDR3 extends over 15 amino acids. Trimming stripped 2 bases from V and 4 bases from J, with 11 bases between. This CDR3 is CASSLTSGGTGELFF. Here the CDR3 DNA reads TGTGCCAGCAGCTTAACTTCGGGTGGCACCGGGGAGCTGTTTTTT. Full variable domain (remainder filled in from reference TRBV7-6 and TRBJ2-2): GAGVSQSPRYKVTKRGQDVALRCDPISGHVSLYWYRQALGQGPEFLTYFNYEAQQDKSGLPNDRFSAERPEGSISTLTIQRTEQRDSAMYRCASSLTSGGTGELFFGEGSRLTVL.

This clonotype was recorded a few times. Germline is not matched at one junction end, which may reflect a read error. The V gene is TRBV6-1, the J gene TRBJ1-5; D is uncertain. Germline V lookup: CDR1 MNHNS, CDR2 SASEGT. The CDR3 is 15 amino acids. CDR3 sequence (DNA): TGTGCCAGCGGTGAGGTGTTCGTGCGCAATCAGCCCCAGCATTTT. Translation gives CASGEVFVRNQPQHF.

This clonotype showed up just a few times. V and J are TRBV4-3 and TRBJ2-1, with 9 bases matching TRBD2. Germline V gene data show CDR1 as LGHNA and CDR2 as YSLEER. V was pared by 2 bases and J by 5 bases, with 16 bases of the junction left unmatched. The CDR3 covers 19 residues. In DNA form, the CDR3 reads TGCGCCAGCAGCCAAATGATTTTTATGAGCGGGAGGATCGACAATGAGCAGTTCTTC. This gives the protein CASSQMIFMSGRIDNEQFF.

This clonotype has more than one count but fewer than ten. The chain uses TRBV6-2 or TRBV6-3 and TRBJ1-5; 9 bases fit TRBD1. Trimming removed 6 bases from V and 2 bases from J; junction bases left unmatched: 2. This CDR3 region has 14 residues. In germline, CDR1 is MNHEY, CDR2 SVGEGT. The CDR3, as DNA: TGTGCCAGCAGCTGGACAGGGGGCAATCAGCCCCAGCATTTT. Residues: CASSWTGGNQPQHF.

This clonotype appeared many times. The J gene is TRBJ2-2, the V gene TRBV29-1; no clear D gene. Germline CDR1 SQVTM, CDR2 ANQGSEA. The V and J ends lost 3 bases and 0 bases respectively, with 2 bases between them. CDR3 size: 12 residues. DNA for the CDR3: TGCAGCGTTGATTCGAACACCGGGGAGCTGTTTTTT. It yields the protein CSVDSNTGELFF.

This clonotype showed up many times. This rearrangement joins TRBV29-1 to TRBJ2-5; D may be TRBD2 (5 bases). The CDR3 is 13 amino acids. Germline V gives CDR1 SQVTM, CDR2 ANQGSEA. Trimming shortened V by 0 bases and J by 2 bases, and 7 bases separated the two germline ends. Here the CDR3 DNA reads TGCAGCGTTGAAGACCCGGGACAAGAGACCCAGTACTTC. It encodes CSVEDPGQETQYF. The full variable domain, in which reference TRBV29-1 and TRBJ2-5 provide the parts outside the CDR3, is SAVISQKPSRDICQRGTSLTIQCQVDSQVTMMFWYRQQPGQSLTLIATANQGSEATYESGFVIDKFPISRPNLTFSTLTVSNMSPEDSSIYLCSVEDPGQETQYFGPGTRLLVL.

This clonotype has at least ten counts. The rearrangement uses TRBV7-2 and TRBJ2-3; a possible D gene is TRBD2 (6 bases). V was clipped by 1 base and J by 2 bases, with 10 bases between them. This CDR3 is 15 amino acids long. Germline CDR1 SGHTA, CDR2 FQGNSA. The CDR3 protein is CASSLELAVTDTQYF. The CDR3 coding sequence is TGTGCCAGCAGCTTAGAACTAGCCGTCACAGATACGCAGTATTTT.

Only a few counts were recorded for this clonotype. The chain combines TRBV11-2 with TRBJ2-5, with D possibly being TRBD1 (6 bases). The CDR3 is 15 residues long. CDR1 and CDR2 (germline): SGHAT, FQNNGV. V was pared by 5 bases and J by 5 bases, with 18 bases between. The CDR3 loop reads CASSTGTNRAETQYF. The CDR3 DNA follows: TGTGCCAGCAGCACAGGGACGAACAGGGCGGAGACCCAGTACTTC.

This chain uses TRBV28 with TRBJ2-7, with 9 nucleotides matching TRBD2. Germline-derived CDR1 and CDR2 are MDHEN and SYDVKM. Trimming removed 5 bases from V and 6 bases from J; junction bases left unmatched: 8. CDR3 length: 14 amino acids. The CDR3: CASSQVAGVREQYF. CDR3 nucleotides: TGTGCCAGCAGTCAAGTAGCGGGAGTCCGCGAGCAGTACTTC.